This T cell receptor (beta chain) was sequenced for a study of T cell responses to AZD1222 COVID-19 vaccine. Whole-study results and caveats: In a largely white British group with more females than males, clonal diversity was possibly underestimated. When two AZD1222 doses had been given, Spike-specific TCR breadth and depth rose. Among AZD1222 vaccinees, only five to seven were seropositive at baseline.

For this clone: What it binds is not known.

The CDR3 covers 15 residues. Germline CDR1 reads MNHEY; CDR2 reads SVGAGI. J gave up 1 base and V 4 bases, and 5 bases lay outside the gene matches. The protocol was immunoSEQ multiplex PCR, while the TCRdb copy is restricted to in-frame clones and leaves out a portion. The data show around 130,000 clones, more than 80% seen once. The TCR originated in an adult in good health. The sequencing here drew on peripheral blood, taken on day 0 of AZD1222 vaccination. The rearrangement joins TRBV6-5 to TRBJ1-1; 8 bases line up with TRBD1. This CDR3 reads CASSSLQGANTEAFF. CDR3 nucleotide sequence: TGTGCCAGCAGTTCACTCCAGGGGGCGAACACTGAAGCTTTCTTT.